Here is one T cell receptor beta chain with its context. The data originate from a study of blood T cell repertoires in COVID-19. Sequencing was performed with immunoSEQ multiplex PCR; in TCRdb, only in-frame clones are kept and a portion is missing. The sample lists some 250,000 clones; approximately 83% were seen once. Looked up from germline, CDR1 is LNHNV and CDR2 is YYDKDF (reference sequence). CDR3 length: 17 residues. The J segment lost 0 bases and the V segment lost 6 bases, leaving 11 bases of the junction unmatched. The rearrangement uses TRBV15 and TRBJ1-3, with 7 bases lining up with TRBD1. The TCR comes from a woman in her thirties who had recovered from COVID-19. Sequenced: peripheral blood. The CDR3 protein is CATSSTGTVNSGNTIYF. Here the CDR3 DNA reads TGTGCCACCAGTTCGACCGGGACAGTCAACTCTGGAAACACCATATATTTT.